What follows are 14 T cell receptor beta chains derived from one specimen sequenced in a study of cytomegalovirus exposure and HLA in healthy donors. Generated by immunoSEQ multiplex PCR, the TCRdb table keeps only in-frame clones and is missing some. The sample yields fewer than 70,000 clones, approximately 96% seen once. What was sequenced was PBMCs. The origin of the receptors is a man between 18 and 29 years old in good health and CMV-seronegative.

Worth noting for this clone: A read error may produce the germline difference seen at one junction end. This chain uses TRBV30 with TRBJ2-2; 9 bases match TRBD1. The CDR3 is 15 residues long. Germline V CDR1 and CDR2: GTSNPN, SVGIG (reference sequence). The CDR3 DNA sequence: TGTACCTGCCTATCAGGACAGGGGTATCCCGGGGAGCTGTTTTTT. It yields the protein CTCLSGQGYPGELFF.

The V call is TRBV29-1, the J call TRBJ1-1; 8 nucleotides match TRBD1. Trimming at V came to 7 bases and at J to 1 base, leaving 2 bases not matched to a gene. Germline-derived CDR1 and CDR2 are SQVTM and ANQGSEA. The CDR3 covers 12 residues. The CDR3 sequence: CSADRGNTEAFF. Written as DNA, the CDR3 is TGCAGCGCTGACAGGGGGAACACTGAAGCTTTCTTT.

This clone occurred once. The chain links TRBV7-2 to TRBJ2-5, with D possibly being TRBD1 (6 bases). CDR3 size: 13 residues. The ends were cut back, 8 bases at V and 5 bases at J, with 15 bases in the middle. Germline V gene sequence: CDR1 SGHTA, CDR2 FQGNSA. The DNA of the CDR3 is TGTGCCAGCGGGCGAGGGGGTCGGGAGACCCAGTACTTC. It translates to CASGRGGRETQYF.

The chain uses TRBV15 and TRBJ2-7; D is perhaps TRBD1 (7 bases). V was shortened by 0 bases and J by 0 bases, with 9 bases between the two germline ends. The CDR3 covers 15 residues. From germline, CDR1 is LNHNV and CDR2 YYDKDF (reference sequence). CDR3 protein: CATSRERDSSYEQYF. CDR3 coding DNA: TGTGCCACCAGCAGAGAGCGGGACAGCTCCTACGAGCAGTACTTC.

J is TRBJ2-4 and V is TRBV30; the D gene is possibly TRBD1 (8 bases). Trimming pared 4 bases from V and 6 bases from J, leaving 16 bases between. Per germline, CDR1 GTSNPN and CDR2 SVGIG (reference sequence). The CDR3 contains 14 residues. The CDR3 sequence is CAWTPTGEGNIQYF. CDR3 nucleotides: TGTGCCTGGACCCCGACAGGGGAGGGAAACATTCAGTACTTC.

This chain connects TRBV4-1 to TRBJ2-1, with 8 bases fitting TRBD2. The CDR3 contains 17 residues. Trimming cost V 1 base and J 6 bases; bases outside gene matches: 11. CDR1 and CDR2 (germline): MGHRA, YSYEKL. CDR3 in DNA: TGCGCCAGCAGCCAAGGCAACGGGAGGGTTCGTGGCAATGAGCAGTTCTTC. Its protein is CASSQGNGRVRGNEQFF.

The V and J genes are TRBV5-5 and TRBJ2-3; D unclear. This CDR3 comprises 12 residues. Deletions cut 5 bases from V and 4 bases from J, with 8 bases between. Germline assignment: CDR1 SGHKS and CDR2 YYEKEE (reference sequence). The CDR3 loop is CASSPSPDTQYF. DNA for the CDR3: TGTGCCAGCAGTCCGTCCCCAGATACGCAGTATTTT.

This clone has just one count. The CDR3 DNA is TGTGCCAGTAGTATAACCTCCAACTCCAATGAGCAGTTCTTC. Its protein is CASSITSNSNEQFF. The chain recombines TRBV19 with TRBJ2-1; D is uncertain. There are 14 residues in the CDR3. Germline loops: CDR1 LNHDA, CDR2 SQIVND (reference sequence). V was clipped by 2 bases and J by 6 bases, with 11 bases between them. The whole variable domain, filled in from reference TRBV19 and TRBJ2-1, reads DGGITQSPKYLFRKEGQNVTLSCEQNLNHDAMYWYRQDPGQGLRLIYYSQIVNDFQKGDIAEGYSVSREKKESFPLTVTSAQKNPTAFYLCASSITSNSNEQFFGPGTRLTVL.

In its sample, this clone was seen a few times. The same CDR3 also results from other DNA sequences found in this sample. This rearrangement joins TRBV5-1 to TRBJ2-5, with a tentative D call TRBD2 (6 bases). Per germline, CDR1 SGHRS and CDR2 YFSETQ. V lost 4 bases to trimming and J lost 7 bases, with 17 bases between them. The CDR3 has 14 amino acids. In DNA, the CDR3 is TGCGCCAGCAGCACCGGAGGGGATACGGCGACCCAGTACTTC. Its protein is CASSTGGDTATQYF.

The sample holds one count of this clone. The chain combines TRBV15 with TRBJ2-1, with 8 bases fitting TRBD2. Trimming at V came to 2 bases and at J to 7 bases, leaving 7 bases not matched to a gene. This CDR3 has 15 amino acids. Germline loops: CDR1 LNHNV, CDR2 YYDKDF (reference sequence). Written as DNA, the CDR3 is TGTGCCACCAGCAGAAAGCGGGGGACCTCGAATGAGCAGTTCTTC. It codes for CATSRKRGTSNEQFF.

Only one count was recorded for this clone. The chain joins TRBV7-2 to TRBJ2-1, with D perhaps matching TRBD2 (6 bases). Germline V CDR1 and CDR2: SGHTA, FQGNSA. Trimming left V 8 bases short and J 7 bases short, with 9 bases between. This CDR3 region has 11 residues. The CDR3 nucleotides are TGTGCCAGCCATGGAGGGAATGAGCAGTTCTTC. Its protein is CASHGGNEQFF. The complete variable domain, with remaining parts taken from reference TRBV7-2 and TRBJ2-1, reads GAGVSQSPSNKVTEKGKDVELRCDPISGHTALYWYRQSLGQGLEFLIYFQGNSAPDKSGLPSDRFSAERTGGSVSTLTIQRTQQEDSAVYLCASHGGNEQFFGPGTRLTVL.

V and J are TRBV5-1 and TRBJ2-7, with 7 bases identical to TRBD1. Trimming at V came to 0 bases and at J to 7 bases, leaving 13 bases not matched to a gene. The CDR3 runs to 16 residues. Germline CDR1 and CDR2: SGHRS and YFSETQ. The CDR3 sequence: CASSLATGTAASEQYF. CDR3 in DNA: TGCGCCAGCAGCTTGGCCACCGGGACAGCCGCTAGTGAGCAGTACTTC.

The CDR3 loop is CASSRGTSYEQYF. CDR3 sequence (DNA): TGTGCCAGCTCACGGGGGACTTCCTACGAGCAGTACTTC. The V gene is TRBV18, the J gene TRBJ2-7, with D maybe TRBD2 (6 bases). The CDR3 loop spans 13 amino acids. CDR1 is KGHSH, CDR2 LQKENI, per germline. The ends were cut back, 4 bases at V and 1 base at J, with 8 bases in the middle.

The chain is built from TRBV6-6 and TRBJ1-5, with D perhaps TRBD1 (5 bases). This CDR3 is 15 amino acids long. V lost 2 bases, J lost 2 bases, and 10 bases lay in between. Per the germline V gene, CDR1 is MNHNY and CDR2 is SVGAGI (reference sequence). The CDR3 protein is CASSYVGQGNQPQHF. CDR3 in DNA: TGTGCCAGCAGTTACGTGGGGCAAGGCAATCAGCCCCAGCATTTT.